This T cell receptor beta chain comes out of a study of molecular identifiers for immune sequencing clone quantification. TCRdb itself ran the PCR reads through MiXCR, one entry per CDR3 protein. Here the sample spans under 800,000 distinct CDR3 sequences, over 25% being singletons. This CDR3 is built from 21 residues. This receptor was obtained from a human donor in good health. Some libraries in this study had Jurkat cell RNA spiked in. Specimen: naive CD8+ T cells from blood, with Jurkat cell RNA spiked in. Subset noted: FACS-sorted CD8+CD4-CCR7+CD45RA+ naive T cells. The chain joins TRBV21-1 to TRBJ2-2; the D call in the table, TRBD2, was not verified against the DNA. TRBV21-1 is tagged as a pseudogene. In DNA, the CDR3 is TGTGCCACCAGCAAAGGATCTGTACTATTCGTAGCGGGGGTGAACACCGGGGAGCTGTTTTTT. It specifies CATSKGSVLFVAGVNTGELFF.